The rows below give T cell receptor beta chains drawn from one sample of a study of human T cells and chemical hapten exposure. In TCRdb, the RACE reads were re-called with MiXCR into one record per CDR3 protein. The table shows 330,000 or so distinct CDR3 sequences, with about 6% occurring only once. The sample was whole blood, taken in connection with sensitization to the hapten diphenylcyclopropenone (DPC). These receptors all come from a young woman with alopecia areata. Some clones in this sample may be carry-over from other donors' samples. Each CDR3 is given with its conserved first and last residue. The D gene is left open where the match is weak. Clone size is not always given. Where it is, it says once, few, many or a class for expanded clones.

>TRBJ1-5|few|TRBV28|-
CASSSRKRSVRPQHF
TGTGCCAGCAGTTCTCGAAAGAGGTCCGTACGGCCCCAGCATTTT
>TRBJ1-5|-|TRBV20-1|-
CSAKDGYSNQPQHF
TGCAGTGCGAAGGACGGGTATAGCAATCAGCCCCAGCATTTT
>TRBJ2-7|few|TRBV13|TRBD1
CASSLGQGADEQYF
TGTGCCAGCAGCTTAGGACAGGGGGCTGACGAGCAGTACTTC
>TRBJ2-3|few|TRBV6-5|TRBD2
CASSGAGGYGDTQYF
TGTGCCAGCAGCGGGGCGGGGGGCTATGGAGATACGCAGTATTTT
>TRBJ2-7|-|TRBV20-1|TRBD2
CSARDTSGESYEQYF
TGCAGTGCTAGAGATACTAGCGGAGAATCCTACGAGCAGTACTTC
>TRBJ2-1|-|TRBV7-2|TRBD2
CARGPLLAGGPNEQFF
TGTGCCAGGGGTCCCCTACTAGCGGGGGGACCGAATGAGCAGTTCTTC
>TRBJ1-5|many|TRBV6-2/TRBV6-3|-
CASSRVNDQPQHF
TGTGCCAGCAGTCGTGTAAACGATCAGCCCCAGCATTTT
>TRBJ2-3|-|TRBV20-1|TRBD2
CSAEPGLATDTQYF
TGCAGTGCTGAACCGGGACTAGCAACAGATACGCAGTATTTT
>TRBJ1-2|few|TRBV11-2|-
CASSRRGEGRANYGYTF
TGTGCCAGCAGCCGCCGGGGGGAGGGGAGAGCTAACTATGGCTACACCTTC
>TRBJ2-3|-|TRBV27|-
CASSLKVHSTDTQYF
TGTGCCAGCAGTTTAAAAGTCCATAGCACAGATACGCAGTATTTT
>TRBJ2-3|-|TRBV7-2|-
CASSFRIERHTDTQYF
TGTGCCAGCAGCTTTAGGATCGAGAGGCACACAGATACGCAGTATTTT
>TRBJ1-4|-|TRBV5-1|-
CASSSSAEVSEKLFF
TGCGCCAGCAGCTCCTCAGCCGAGGTTTCAGAAAAACTGTTTTTT
>TRBJ1-1|many|TRBV7-3|TRBD1
CASSLGQPLMNTEAFF
TGTGCCAGCAGCTTGGGACAGCCACTCATGAACACTGAAGCTTTCTTT
>TRBJ1-1|many|TRBV29-1|TRBD1
CSVAKTGREGTEAFF
TGCAGCGTTGCCAAGACAGGGAGGGAGGGCACTGAAGCTTTCTTT